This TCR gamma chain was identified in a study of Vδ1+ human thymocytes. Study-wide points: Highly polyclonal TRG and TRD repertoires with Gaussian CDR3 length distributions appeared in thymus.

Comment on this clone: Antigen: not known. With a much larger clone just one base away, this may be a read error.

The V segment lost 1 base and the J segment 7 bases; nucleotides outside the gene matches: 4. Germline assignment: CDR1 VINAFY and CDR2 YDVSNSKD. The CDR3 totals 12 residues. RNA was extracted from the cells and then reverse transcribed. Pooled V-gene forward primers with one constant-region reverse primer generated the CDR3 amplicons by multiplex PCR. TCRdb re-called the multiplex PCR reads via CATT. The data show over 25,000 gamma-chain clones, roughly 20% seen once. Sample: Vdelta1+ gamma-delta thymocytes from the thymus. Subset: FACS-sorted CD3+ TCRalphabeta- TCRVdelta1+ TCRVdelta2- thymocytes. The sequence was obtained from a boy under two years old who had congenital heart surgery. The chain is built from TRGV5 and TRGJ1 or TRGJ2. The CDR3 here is CATWDSQYKKLF. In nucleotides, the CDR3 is TGTGCCACCTGGGACAGCCAATATAAGAAACTCTTT.